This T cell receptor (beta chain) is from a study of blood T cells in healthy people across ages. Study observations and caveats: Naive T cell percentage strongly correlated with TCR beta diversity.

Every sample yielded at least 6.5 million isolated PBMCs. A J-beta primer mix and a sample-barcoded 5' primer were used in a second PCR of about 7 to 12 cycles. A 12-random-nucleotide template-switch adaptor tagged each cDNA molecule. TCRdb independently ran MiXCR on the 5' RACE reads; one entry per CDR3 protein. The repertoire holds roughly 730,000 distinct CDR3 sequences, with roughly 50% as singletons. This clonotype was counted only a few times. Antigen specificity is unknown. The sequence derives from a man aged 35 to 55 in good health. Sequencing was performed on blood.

In nucleotides, the CDR3 is TGTGCCAGCAGCTCAATTACTACTAGCACAGATACGCAGTATTTT. Its translation is CASSSITTSTDTQYF. The chain links TRBV7-2 to TRBJ2-3; the D is unclear. This CDR3 is 15 amino acids long. Trimming removed 4 bases at V and 0 bases at J, with 11 bases between. CDR1 SGHTA and CDR2 FQGNSA come from the germline V gene. Using reference TRBV7-2 and TRBJ2-3 for the parts outside the CDR3, the full variable domain is GAGVSQSPSNKVTEKGKDVELRCDPISGHTALYWYRQSLGQGLEFLIYFQGNSAPDKSGLPSDRFSAERTGGSVSTLTIQRTQQEDSAVYLCASSSITTSTDTQYFGPGTRLTVL.